These 13 T cell receptor beta chains originate from one sample sequenced in a study of blood T cell repertoires in COVID-19. Assay: immunoSEQ multiplex PCR; the TCRdb copy retains only in-frame clones and omits some. The sample has 100,000 to 120,000 clones, around 83% seen once. The specimen sequenced was peripheral blood. These receptors were collected from a woman at least 80 years old with acute or convalescent COVID-19.

This clone was recorded many times. The chain combines TRBV7-2 with TRBJ2-7; no reliable D call. The germline CDR1 and CDR2 sequences are SGHTA and FQGNSA. This CDR3 comprises 15 residues. Trimming shortened V by 5 bases and J by 3 bases, and 17 bases separated the two germline ends. The CDR3 coding sequence is TGTGCCAGCAGCGCCCAGTTCTCCAAACACTACGAGCAGTACTTC. Residues: CASSAQFSKHYEQYF.

This chain uses TRBV27 with TRBJ1-2, with 7 bases matching TRBD1. The V and J ends lost 0 bases and 3 bases, in that order; junction bases with no gene match: 13. CDR3 size: 18 residues. CDR1 MNHEY and CDR2 SMNVEV come from the germline V gene (reference sequence). The CDR3 nucleotides are TGTGCCAGCAGTTTATCGCTGACAGGGATGAATATGGACTATGGCTACACCTTC. Translating gives CASSLSLTGMNMDYGYTF.

This chain connects TRBV6-8 to TRBJ2-1, with 8 nucleotides matching TRBD2. The CDR3 has 12 residues. Germline V lookup: CDR1 MNHGY, CDR2 SAAAGT. Germline trimming cut 10 bases from V and 15 bases from J; bases unmatched to any gene: 14. CDR3 loop: CATQVTGREAFF. In nucleotides, the CDR3 is TGTGCCACCCAAGTTACGGGGCGGGAGGCGTTCTTC.

The chain recombines TRBV6-5 with TRBJ1-2; 7 bases agree with TRBD1. V dropped 6 bases and J dropped 6; count of bases not matched to a gene: 10. The CDR3 covers 14 residues. CDR1 MNHEY and CDR2 SVGAGI come from the germline V gene. This CDR3 reads CASRLRQGKDGYTF. The DNA for the CDR3 is TGTGCCAGCAGACTCCGACAGGGAAAGGATGGCTACACCTTC.

V usage is TRBV3-1 (or the pseudogene TRBV3-2) and J usage is TRBJ2-7; 7 bases agree with TRBD2. The CDR3 is 14 residues long. Germline-derived CDR1 and CDR2 are LGHDT and YNNKEL (reference sequence). V lost 4 bases to trimming and J lost 6 bases; unmatched junction nucleotides: 9. CDR3 sequence reads: CASSPASGISEQYV. CDR3 nucleotide sequence: TGTGCCAGCAGCCCCGCCAGCGGGATCAGCGAGCAGTACGTC.

V and J are TRBV5-4 and TRBJ2-1; a weak D match, TRBD2 (7 bases). From germline, CDR1 is SGHNT and CDR2 YYREEE (reference sequence). This CDR3 comprises 16 residues. V lost 4 bases and J 2 bases, leaving 16 bases between the germline ends. In DNA form, the CDR3 reads TGTGCCAGCAGCCAGTCTGGGGGGGGCCCCTACAATGAGCAGTTCTTC. Translating gives CASSQSGGGPYNEQFF.

The rearrangement joins TRBV7-6 to TRBJ1-5, with 12 bases matching TRBD1. Germline V lookup: CDR1 SGHVS, CDR2 FNYEAQ. CDR3 size: 15 residues. The V segment lost 5 bases and the J segment 7 bases; nucleotides outside the gene matches: 6. CDR3 protein: CASSPGTGGSQPQHF. CDR3 nucleotide sequence: TGTGCCAGCAGCCCCGGGACAGGGGGCAGCCAGCCCCAGCATTTT.

The CDR3 here is CASSRGREGTDTQYF. The CDR3 DNA is TGTGCCAGCAGCAGGGGCCGGGAGGGCACAGATACGCAGTATTTT. The chain is built from TRBV6-5 and TRBJ2-3, with TRBD2 as a possible D gene (7 bases). The ends were cut back, 6 bases at V and 1 base at J, with 14 bases in the middle. The CDR3 length is 15 residues. Germline CDR1 reads MNHEY; CDR2 reads SVGAGI.

The V call is TRBV3-1 (or the pseudogene TRBV3-2), the J call TRBJ2-1; a possible D gene is TRBD2 (7 bases). V was trimmed by 4 bases and J by 6 bases, leaving 16 bases between them. Per the germline V gene, CDR1 is LGHDT and CDR2 is YNNKEL (reference sequence). CDR3 size: 15 residues. CDR3 loop: CASSPARGPSNEQFF. The CDR3 DNA follows: TGTGCCAGCAGCCCGGCGCGGGGGCCGTCCAATGAGCAGTTCTTC.

This clone has only one observation. The chain recombines TRBV24-1 with TRBJ1-5; no clear D. The germline gives CDR1 KGHDR, CDR2 SFDVKD. The length of the CDR3 is 12 residues. Between the trimmed V and J ends, which lost 4 bases and 4 bases, there was a span of 4 bases. In nucleotides, the CDR3 is TGTGCCACCAGTGAACAAAATCAGCCCCAGCATTTT. This gives the protein CATSEQNQPQHF.

V is TRBV19 and J is TRBJ1-4; D is ambiguous. This CDR3 is built from 13 residues. V lost 7 bases and J lost 4, with 10 bases in between. Germline V lookup: CDR1 LNHDA, CDR2 SQIVND (reference sequence). In nucleotides, the CDR3 is TGTGCCAGTAACCGCGGAGATAATGAAAAACTGTTTTTT. Translating gives CASNRGDNEKLFF.

This chain uses TRBV5-1 with TRBJ2-7, with a possible D match to TRBD2 (5 bases). V lost 2 bases to trimming and J lost 5 bases, with 8 bases between them. Germline loops: CDR1 SGHRS, CDR2 YFSETQ. The CDR3 is 12 residues long. The DNA of the CDR3 is TGCGCCAGCAGCTTTGAGGGTCACGAGCAGTACTTC. It specifies CASSFEGHEQYF.

This chain links TRBV6-5 with TRBJ2-6, with TRBD1 matching over 7 bases. The V gene end was trimmed by 6 bases and the J gene end by 2 bases; junction bases not matched to a gene: 4. In germline, CDR1 is MNHEY, CDR2 SVGAGI. The length of the CDR3 is 15 residues. The CDR3 DNA sequence: TGTGCCAGCAGCCGGGACAGCGCTGGGGCCAACGTCCTGACTTTC. Its protein product is CASSRDSAGANVLTF.